This entry concerns a single TCR beta chain. Its cognate antigen is unknown. The quantity of total RNA per TCR library was roughly 3,700 ng. One entry per CDR3 protein, without DNA, is what TCRdb gives after re-calling the 5' RACE reads. The table lists just over 300,000 distinct CDR3 sequences. CDR3 size: 12 residues. Germline CDR1 reads SEHNR; CDR2 reads FQNEAQ (reference sequence). The data stem from a study of monozygotic twins with inflammatory bowel disease. Regarding the study as a whole: Concordance status among twins (concordant versus discordant) showed no link to repertoire similarity, possibly from limited power. Distinguishing T cell subtypes was not possible.

The TCR originated in a human donor with ulcerative colitis or Crohn's disease, or a healthy co-twin of an affected twin (not recorded which). Sequenced sample: blood. This sequence joins TRBV7-9 and TRBJ2-1. CDR3 in amino acids: CASSLEGGEQFF.